This T cell receptor (beta chain) derives from a study of cytomegalovirus exposure and HLA in healthy donors. Germline-derived CDR1 and CDR2 are SQVTM and ANQGSEA. There are 14 residues in the CDR3. V was clipped by 4 bases and J by 4 bases; unmatched bases: 7. PCR involved 60 Vbeta and 13 Jbeta primers. Libraries were prepared by immunoSEQ multiplex PCR; TCRdb keeps only in-frame clonotypes and omits some of them. The sample lists roughly 88,000 clones; 76% were seen once. This sequence joins TRBV29-1 and TRBJ1-1; TRBD1 aligns across 9 bases. This TCR was recovered from a man aged 25-40 years in good health and CMV-seropositive. The specimen sequenced was PBMCs. The CDR3 loop reads CSVGGRDRATEAFF. The CDR3 region has the DNA TGCAGCGTTGGGGGGCGGGACAGGGCCACTGAAGCTTTCTTT.